A selection of T cell receptor beta chains follows, all from one sample in a study of patients and donors after allogeneic stem cell transplantation. TCRdb reprocessed the RT-PCR reads via MiXCR and lists one record per CDR3 protein. Of approximately 150,000 distinct CDR3 sequences in the sample, 24% were seen once. Sequencing input: blood, either unsorted or a sorted T cell fraction (not recorded which). All receptors derive from a human donor who was either an allogeneic HSCT recipient or a stem cell or donor lymphocyte infusion donor (not recorded which). It is not recorded whose cells these are; they may come from a transplant donor. Both conserved end residues are part of each CDR3. Each record gives: CDR3 length, clone size, J gene, V gene, D gene, CDR3 DNA, CDR3 protein. The D gene is left open where the match is weak. Some rows have no size entry. The others give once, few or many, or a class for an expanded clone.

14 | few | TRBJ2-7 | TRBV11-3 | - | TGTGCCAGCAGCTTACGGCCTAGTAGGGACGAGCAGTACTTC | CASSLRPSRDEQYF
14 | - | TRBJ1-1 | TRBV5-1 | - | TGCGCCAGCAGCTTTACCCGGCTGAACACTGAAGCTTTCTTT | CASSFTRLNTEAFF
14 | many | TRBJ1-1 | TRBV12-3/TRBV12-4 | TRBD1 | TGTGCCAGCAGTTTTCCGGGACAGGGATTGGAAGCTTTCTTT | CASSFPGQGLEAFF
14 | - | TRBJ2-1 | TRBV12-3/TRBV12-4 | - | TGTGCCAGCAGGGCCGGTACAGGCTACAATGAGCAGTTCTTC | CASRAGTGYNEQFF
13 | - | TRBJ1-1 | TRBV4-2 | TRBD1 | TGTGCCAGCAGCCAAGAGGGGACAGGGGGCCTTGACTTT | CASSQEGTGGLDF
16 | few | TRBJ2-1 | TRBV7-9 | - | TGTGCCAGCAGCCCCACGGGCCTTAGCTCCTACAATGAGCAGTTCTTC | CASSPTGLSSYNEQFF
15 | - | TRBJ2-1 | TRBV4-2 | TRBD1 | TGTGCCAGCAGCCAAGTCAGGGGGATGAAGAATGAGCAGTTCTTC | CASSQVRGMKNEQFF
15 | many | TRBJ1-2 | TRBV12-3/TRBV12-4 | - | TGTGCCAGCAGTCCTCCCCCCCAGGCTAACTATGGCTACACCTTC | CASSPPPQANYGYTF
16 | - | TRBJ2-1 | TRBV4-1 | TRBD2 | TGCGCCAGCAGCCAGGTAGCGGGGCCGACCTACAATGAGCAGTTCTTC | CASSQVAGPTYNEQFF
14 | few | TRBJ2-7 | TRBV20-1 | - | TGCAGTGCCCCAACGACCAGCTCCTCCGGCGAGCAGTACTTC | CSAPTTSSSGEQYF
13 | few | TRBJ1-1 | TRBV24-1 | - | TGTGCCACCAGTGATAGGGCTAACACTGAAGCTTTCTTT | CATSDRANTEAFF
13 | - | TRBJ2-2 | TRBV10-3 | - | TGTGCCATCGGTGGGCCTGGGGCCGGGGAGCTGTTTTTT | CAIGGPGAGELFF
16 | - | TRBJ2-3 | TRBV29-1 | - | TGCAGCGTTGAAGCCCCAGGGGGACTAAGCACAGATACGCAGTATTTT | CSVEAPGGLSTDTQYF
13 | few | TRBJ2-5 | TRBV10-3 | - | TGTGCCATCGGAGACAATTTCCAAGAGACCCAGTACTTC | CAIGDNFQETQYF
17 | - | TRBJ2-7 | TRBV2 | - | TGTGCCAGCAGTGAAGCTGACAGGAACTGGGAGAGGTACGAGCAGTACTTC | CASSEADRNWERYEQYF
13 | once | TRBJ1-2 | TRBV14 | TRBD1 | TGTGCCAGCAGTACCTCAGGGGGATATGGCTACACCTTC | CASSTSGGYGYTF
14 | - | TRBJ2-3 | TRBV10-3 | - | TGTGCCATCAGTTATAGGGGTCTCACAGATACGCAGTATTTT | CAISYRGLTDTQYF
14 | few | TRBJ2-7 | TRBV9 | - | TGTGCCAGCAGCGGAACAGGAGACCGCTACGAGCAGTACTTC | CASSGTGDRYEQYF
16 | many | TRBJ1-1 | TRBV12-3/TRBV12-4 | - | TGTGCCAGCAGCTCTACAGGGAGACGAGGCCTAACTGAAGCTTTCTTT | CASSSTGRRGLTEAFF
15 | - | TRBJ2-7 | TRBV12-3/TRBV12-4 | - | TGTGCCAGCAGCCGTCAGAACGCGGGCTCCTACGAGCAGTACTTC | CASSRQNAGSYEQYF
15 | few | TRBJ1-4 | TRBV20-1 | - | TGCAGTGCTAGAGATCTGGCCCCCGGTTATGAAAAACTGTTTTTT | CSARDLAPGYEKLFF
17 | - | TRBJ1-5 | TRBV2 | - | TGTGCCAGCAGTGAGGGGAAAGAGGCGAATAGCAATCAGCCCCAGCATTTT | CASSEGKEANSNQPQHF